The 9 T cell receptor beta chains presented below share a single source sample, sequenced in a study of kidney transplant recipient with SARS-CoV-2 infection. Via MiXCR, TCRdb re-called the reads, giving one row per CDR3 protein. The data hold fewer than 250,000 distinct CDR3 sequences, with about 28% observed a single time. The specimen was a blood sample, collected at baseline and around day 110 from a kidney transplant recipient. The receptors were sampled from a male patient between 25 and 39 years old who had COVID-19 and was a kidney transplant recipient. Some of the T cells may derive from the graft donor.

This clonotype was counted at least ten times. J is TRBJ2-1 and V is TRBV5-1, with 11 bases matching TRBD2. Trimming took 4 bases from V and 7 from J; bases not matched to a gene: 10. This CDR3 spans 16 amino acids. Germline lookup yields CDR1 SGHRS and CDR2 YFSETQ. CDR3 in DNA: TGCGCCAGCAGCGAGACTAGCGGGGTGCAAGGAAATGAGCAGTTCTTC. Encoded protein: CASSETSGVQGNEQFF.

This clonotype has ten or more counts. V is TRBV3-1 and J is TRBJ2-5, with no clear D. Trimming shortened V by 5 bases and J by 5 bases, and 24 bases separated the two germline ends. Germline V gives CDR1 LGHDT, CDR2 YNNKEL (reference sequence). The CDR3 is 17 residues long. CDR3 sequence reads: CASSWSLPISFSETQYF. For the CDR3, the DNA is TGTGCCAGCAGCTGGTCACTTCCCATTTCTTTCTCTGAGACCCAGTACTTC.

In its sample, this clonotype was seen a few times. This chain joins TRBV9 and TRBJ2-2; D unclear. The CDR3 sequence is 16 residues long. Germline V gene data show CDR1 as SGDLS and CDR2 as YYNGEE. The V end was cut by 0 bases, the J end by 1 base, with 10 bases between. The CDR3 coding sequence is TGTGCCAGCAGCGTAGGGGGTAGCAGGAACACCGGGGAGCTGTTTTTT. It encodes CASSVGGSRNTGELFF.

This clonotype appeared a few times. V usage is TRBV6-5 and J usage is TRBJ2-3; TRBD2 matches 8 bases. The CDR3 has 14 residues. Germline-derived CDR1 and CDR2 are MNHEY and SVGAGI. V trimming: 2 bases; J trimming: 6 bases; junction bases outside the gene matches: 4. The CDR3 DNA reads as TGTGCCAGCAGTTACAAGAGCGGGGGCGATACGCAGTATTTT. Its protein product is CASSYKSGGDTQYF.

The chain uses TRBV24-1 and TRBJ1-1; the D gene is possibly TRBD1 (6 bases). Germline loops: CDR1 KGHDR, CDR2 SFDVKD. V was cut by 2 bases and J by 4 bases, with 13 bases left in between. The CDR3 is made up of 15 amino acids. This CDR3 reads CATSDSGRGATEAFF. CDR3 bases: TGTGCCACCAGTGATTCGGGCAGGGGTGCCACTGAAGCTTTCTTT.

The gene calls are TRBV6-5 and TRBJ2-5; 9 nucleotides match TRBD2. With 6 bases clipped from V and 5 bases from J, the junction kept 7 bases outside the gene matches. CDR1 is MNHEY and CDR2 is SVGAGI in the germline V gene. The CDR3 has 14 residues. As DNA, the CDR3 is TGTGCCAGCAGCCCCAGCGGGAGGTACGAGACCCAGTACTTC. It encodes CASSPSGRYETQYF.

This clonotype came up many times. CDR3 DNA: TGCGCCAGCAGCCGGGGGAGTGCGGACAATCAGCCCCAGCATTTT. It is translated as CASSRGSADNQPQHF. The chain couples TRBV4-1 to TRBJ1-5, with a tentative D call TRBD1 (5 bases). The germline CDR1 and CDR2 sequences are MGHRA and YSYEKL. Deletions cut 4 bases from V and 3 bases from J, with 13 bases between. This CDR3 has 15 amino acids.

This chain links TRBV18 with TRBJ2-4; the match to TRBD2 covers 10 bases. V dropped 0 bases and J dropped 7; count of bases not matched to a gene: 9. Germline CDR1 and CDR2: KGHSH and LQKENI. The CDR3 length is 17 residues. The chain's CDR3 is CASSPPSSGGVVNIQYF. The DNA of the CDR3 is TGTGCCAGCTCACCACCCTCCAGCGGGGGGGTGGTCAACATTCAGTACTTC.

This clonotype was observed at least ten times. The CDR3 bases are TGTGCCAGCAGCTTAGGGGGAATTGAGACCCAGTACTTC. The encoded protein is CASSLGGIETQYF. The rearrangement uses TRBV7-9 and TRBJ2-7; D is uncertain. The DNA end favors TRBJ2-5, so the J call may be wrong. Germline V gene sequence: CDR1 SEHNR, CDR2 FQNEAQ (reference sequence). This CDR3 has 13 residues.